This section outlines one T cell receptor beta chain sequence together with its context. Germline lookup yields CDR1 ENHRY and CDR2 SYGVKD. This CDR3 has 14 residues. Trimming cost V 7 bases and J 1 base; bases outside gene matches: 3. Unique molecular identifiers were affixed to single, distinct cDNA molecules. MiXCR, run by TCRdb on the 5' RACE reads, gives a single entry per CDR3 protein. The sample lists tens of thousands of distinct CDR3 sequences, around 9.3% occurring once. This entry belongs to a study of early T cells in non-severe SARS-CoV-2 infection. Study details: Chains were not paired, and sequencing was done on bulk RNA from unsorted whole blood.

The TCR was taken from an adult who was a healthcare worker with PCR-confirmed SARS-CoV-2 infection or an uninfected control (not recorded which). V is TRBV10-3 and J is TRBJ2-3; 9 bases match TRBD2. Material for sequencing was whole blood. CDR3 sequence (DNA): TGTGCCATCACTAGCGGGGTTGGCACAGATACGCAGTATTTT. Its protein is CAITSGVGTDTQYF.